This T cell receptor beta chain is drawn from a study of shared clonotypes between healthy human individuals. The CDR3 is 14 residues long. Trimming cost V 1 base and J 0 bases, with 3 bases left between them. CDR1 and CDR2 from the germline V gene are SEHNR and FQNEAQ (reference sequence). Study-level points and caveats: Sharing across four donors was highest in naive CD4 (about 5%) and lowest in memory CD8 (0.4%).

Only Caucasian adults living in Nashville, Tennessee made up the donor group. It was into CD45RA+ naive and CD45RA-negative memory subsets that the CD4+ cells were split. Method: immunoSEQ multiplex PCR; TCRdb's copy keeps in-frame clones and lacks some. The sample lists a few million clones; approximately 92% were seen once. As regards this clone: Antigen unknown.

The receptor comes from a man aged 18 to 29 in good health. J is TRBJ1-4 and V is TRBV7-9; D remains unclear. The material sequenced was naive CD4+ T cells sorted from blood. Subset: CD45RA+ positively selected. The CDR3 sequence: CASSLETTNEKLFF. CDR3 DNA sequence: TGTGCCAGCAGCTTAGAAACAACTAATGAAAAACTGTTTTTT.